Presented here are 25 T cell receptor beta chains from one specimen sequenced in a study of cytomegalovirus exposure and HLA in healthy donors. With 60 Vbeta and 13 Jbeta primers, the PCR was carried out. Assay used: immunoSEQ multiplex PCR; TCRdb lists only in-frame clones, some missing. The sample lists roughly 200,000 clones; about 80% were seen once. The sample taken for sequencing was PBMCs. The receptors originated from a man in his sixties in good health and CMV-seronegative.

The J gene is TRBJ1-2, the V gene TRBV10-3; a weak D match, TRBD1 (5 bases). The CDR3 spans 11 residues. Germline-derived CDR1 and CDR2 are ENHRY and SYGVKD. This CDR3 is CGCQGNYGYTF. CDR3 nucleotide sequence: TGTGGTTGTCAGGGTAACTATGGCTACACCTTC.

The chain has TRBV30 and TRBJ2-2; D is ambiguous. From germline, CDR1 is GTSNPN and CDR2 SVGIG (reference sequence). Trimming shortened V by 2 bases and J by 2 bases, and 3 bases separated the two germline ends. The CDR3 extends over 12 amino acids. CDR3: CAWSQNTGELFF. For the CDR3, the DNA is TGTGCCTGGAGTCAAAACACCGGGGAGCTGTTTTTT.

This clone appeared once. The sample has other DNA sequences that encode this CDR3 too. Here the CDR3 DNA reads TGCGCCAGCAGCCAAGCTTTGAGAGAGACCCAGTACTTC. Its translation is CASSQALRETQYF. This sequence joins TRBV4-3 and TRBJ2-5; D is undetermined. The CDR3 runs 13 residues. Trimming cost V 1 base and J 4 bases, with 7 bases left between them. CDR1 and CDR2 from the germline V gene are LGHNA and YSLEER.

J is TRBJ2-1 and V is TRBV7-3; 8 bases align to TRBD1. J was trimmed by 5 bases and V by 3 bases; bases with no gene match: 6. The CDR3 spans 15 residues. In germline, CDR1 is SGHTA, CDR2 FQGTGA. The chain's CDR3 is CASSLQSGQDNEQFF. The CDR3 DNA reads as TGTGCCAGCAGCTTGCAGTCGGGACAGGACAATGAGCAGTTCTTC.

The chain couples TRBV5-6 to TRBJ1-2, with 10 positions matching TRBD1. The germline V gene encodes CDR1 SGHDT and CDR2 YYEEEE. The length of the CDR3 is 17 residues. J lost 5 bases, V lost 1 base, and 11 bases had no gene match. The chain's CDR3 is CASSLSDTGTGAYGYTF. For the CDR3, the DNA is TGTGCCAGCAGCTTGAGCGACACCGGGACAGGGGCATATGGCTACACCTTC.

This clone was recorded a few times. The rearrangement uses TRBV14 and TRBJ1-1; weak D call: TRBD1 (6 bases). V lost 0 bases to trimming and J lost 5 bases, with 13 bases between them. The CDR3 runs 15 residues. Germline V gene data show CDR1 as SGHDN and CDR2 as FVKESK. As DNA, the CDR3 is TGTGCCAGCAGCCAAGAGGGGGCCCTTGGGACTGAAGCTTTCTTT. This translates into CASSQEGALGTEAFF.

The DNA for the CDR3 is TGTGCCAGCAGTTCCCCCGGGACAGTCCAAGAGACCCAGTACTTC. Translated: CASSSPGTVQETQYF. V usage is TRBV5-8 and J usage is TRBJ2-5; the match to TRBD1 covers 7 bases. V gave up 5 bases and J gave up 1 base; unmatched junction bases: 8. The CDR3 has 15 amino acids. Germline V gives CDR1 SGHTS, CDR2 YDEGEE.

The chain has TRBV18 and TRBJ1-1; no reliable D call. CDR3 length: 14 residues. CDR1 is KGHSH, CDR2 LQKENI, per germline. Trimming removed 4 bases from V and 1 base from J, with 10 bases in between. This CDR3 reads CASSRTGGNTEAFF. CDR3 coding DNA: TGTGCCAGCTCACGCACCGGCGGGAACACTGAAGCTTTCTTT.

This rearrangement joins TRBV13 to TRBJ1-1; TRBD1 matches at 10 bases. CDR1 is PRHDT and CDR2 is FYEKMQ in the germline V gene (reference sequence). The CDR3 contains 15 residues. J gave up 5 bases and V 5 bases, and 8 bases lay outside the gene matches. CDR3 amino acids: CASSTGDRGWTEAFF. Written as DNA, the CDR3 is TGTGCCAGCAGCACCGGGGACAGGGGTTGGACTGAAGCTTTCTTT.

The chain links TRBV28 to TRBJ1-4; 9 bases line up with TRBD1. This CDR3 is built from 16 residues. Germline V gene data show CDR1 as MDHEN and CDR2 as SYDVKM. With V trimmed by 8 bases and J by 3 bases, 10 bases remained unmatched. CDR3 in amino acids: CASLSQGAEANEKLFF. As DNA, the CDR3 is TGTGCCAGCCTCTCACAGGGGGCCGAAGCTAATGAAAAACTGTTTTTT.

This chain links TRBV7-8 with TRBJ2-5; 7 bases fit TRBD1. V was pared by 4 bases and J by 0 bases, with 2 bases of the junction left unmatched. Germline-derived CDR1 and CDR2 are SGHVS and FQNEAQ. The CDR3 has 14 amino acids. This CDR3 is CASSSGQDQETQYF. The CDR3 nucleotides read TGTGCCAGCAGCTCCGGACAGGACCAAGAGACCCAGTACTTC. The variable domain in full, completed from reference TRBV7-8 and TRBJ2-5, reads GAGVSQSPRYKVAKRGQDVALRCDPISGHVSLFWYQQALGQGPEFLTYFQNEAQLDKSGLPSDRFFAERPEGSVSTLKIQRTQQEDSAVYLCASSSGQDQETQYFGPGTRLLVL.

The chain uses TRBV14 and TRBJ1-1, with D unclear. This CDR3 comprises 14 residues. V lost 2 bases to trimming and J lost 0 bases, with 7 bases between them. Germline CDR1 reads SGHDN; CDR2 reads FVKESK. CDR3 coding DNA: TGTGCCAGCAGCCAACCCAGGTTGAACACTGAAGCTTTCTTT. It specifies CASSQPRLNTEAFF.

The V and J genes are TRBV19 and TRBJ2-3; 8 nucleotides agree with TRBD2. CDR1 is LNHDA, CDR2 SQIVND, per germline (reference sequence). The J segment lost 2 bases and the V segment lost 6 bases, leaving 7 bases of the junction unmatched. The CDR3 has 15 residues. CDR3 in amino acids: CASSSTSGATDTQYF. CDR3 bases: TGTGCCAGTAGCTCAACTAGCGGAGCCACAGATACGCAGTATTTT.

The chain employs TRBV7-2 and TRBJ1-3, with D perhaps matching TRBD1 (5 bases). The CDR3 extends over 15 amino acids. The germline V gene encodes CDR1 SGHTA and CDR2 FQGNSA. Trimming pared 1 base from V and 0 bases from J, leaving 7 bases between. Here the CDR3 reads CASSLDRRSGNTIYF. Here the CDR3 DNA reads TGTGCCAGCAGCTTAGACAGGCGCTCTGGAAACACCATATATTTT.

This clone is a singleton in its sample. One junction end does not reproduce the germline sequence, and a read error may be involved. Other DNA sequences in the sample encode the same CDR3. The genes are TRBV5-4 and TRBJ1-2, with TRBD1 identical over 9 bases. The CDR3 is 16 residues long. CDR1 and CDR2 (germline): SGHNT, YYREEE (reference sequence). This chain's CDR3 is CASSPGQGTSNYGYTF. As DNA, the CDR3 is TGTGCCAGCAGCCCTGGACAGGGGACCTCTAACTACGGCTACACCTTC.

V usage is TRBV29-1 and J usage is TRBJ1-1, with TRBD1 identical over 8 bases. Germline values: CDR1 SQVTM, CDR2 ANQGSEA. This CDR3 has 12 residues. V shed 5 bases, J shed 5 bases, and the junction held 4 bases outside the gene matches. The DNA of the CDR3 is TGCAGCGTTCGACAGGGGAGGACTGAAGCTTTCTTT. It translates to CSVRQGRTEAFF.

The chain employs TRBV18 and TRBJ2-7; 7 bases fit TRBD1. After removal of 4 bases from V and 0 bases from J, the junction contained 18 bases not matched to a gene. Germline V gives CDR1 KGHSH, CDR2 LQKENI. The CDR3 totals 19 residues. CDR3 sequence reads: CASSRFSISGTANSYEQYF. CDR3 nucleotides: TGTGCCAGCTCACGATTCTCCATTTCCGGGACAGCAAACTCCTACGAGCAGTACTTC.

V and J are TRBV27 and TRBJ2-7; TRBD2 matches 9 bases. The J segment lost 0 bases and the V segment lost 7 bases, leaving 7 bases of the junction unmatched. The CDR3 loop spans 15 amino acids. CDR1 is MNHEY, CDR2 SMNVEV, per germline (reference sequence). The CDR3 DNA sequence: TGTGCCAGCACCGTAAGCGGGGGGAGCTCCTACGAGCAGTACTTC. It yields the protein CASTVSGGSSYEQYF.

CDR3 in amino acids: CSVGTRRKETQYF. CDR3 coding DNA: TGCAGCGTTGGGACCAGGAGGAAAGAGACCCAGTACTTC. This chain connects TRBV29-1 to TRBJ2-5; possible D gene TRBD2, 5 bases. The CDR3 covers 13 residues. Germline loops: CDR1 SQVTM, CDR2 ANQGSEA. Between the trimmed V and J ends, which lost 4 bases and 3 bases, there was a span of 12 bases.

The chain employs TRBV5-1 and TRBJ2-7, with 11 bases aligning to TRBD2. Germline V lookup: CDR1 SGHRS, CDR2 YFSETQ. The V and J ends lost 4 bases and 4 bases, in that order; junction bases with no gene match: 7. The CDR3 consists of 15 residues. Written as DNA, the CDR3 is TGCGCCAGCAGCGACACCGGGACTAGCGGTTACGAGCAGTACTTC. It encodes CASSDTGTSGYEQYF. The entire variable domain, with the rest obtained from reference TRBV5-1 and TRBJ2-7, is as follows: KAGVTQTPRYLIKTRGQQVTLSCSPISGHRSVSWYQQTPGQGLQFLFEYFSETQRNKGNFPGRFSGRQFSNSRSEMNVSTLELGDSALYLCASSDTGTSGYEQYFGPGTRLTVT.

This clone was observed a handful of times. V gene TRBV7-8 combines with J gene TRBJ2-5; D remains ambiguous. Germline V gene sequence: CDR1 SGHVS, CDR2 FQNEAQ. Trimming removed 8 bases from V and 5 bases from J, with 15 bases in between. The CDR3 is made up of 13 amino acids. In DNA form, the CDR3 reads TGTGCCAGCCGATTAGACGGGTTGGAGACCCAGTACTTC. This encodes CASRLDGLETQYF.

The rearrangement links TRBV6-6 to TRBJ2-7; 7 nucleotides line up with TRBD1. The CDR3 runs 14 residues. With V trimmed by 0 bases and J by 3 bases, 2 bases remained unmatched. Germline loops: CDR1 MNHNY, CDR2 SVGAGI (reference sequence). The CDR3 DNA is TGTGCCAGCAGTTACTCGACAGGGCACTACGAGCAGTACTTC. It is translated as CASSYSTGHYEQYF.

This chain uses TRBV7-9 with TRBJ1-4, with TRBD1 identical over 8 bases. The germline V gene has CDR1 SEHNR and CDR2 FQNEAQ (reference sequence). J was trimmed by 3 bases and V by 5 bases; bases with no gene match: 5. CDR3 length: 15 residues. The CDR3 nucleotides are TGTGCCAGCAGCCTAGGACAGGGCCCTAATGAAAAACTGTTTTTT. It yields the protein CASSLGQGPNEKLFF.

The rearrangement uses TRBV6-6 and TRBJ2-2; 7 bases are shared with TRBD2. Per germline, CDR1 MNHNY and CDR2 SVGAGI (reference sequence). Trimming took 8 bases from V and 5 from J; bases not matched to a gene: 11. The CDR3 spans 15 residues. The CDR3 spells CASSKGGRLTGELFF. CDR3 DNA: TGTGCCAGCTCCAAGGGCGGGAGATTAACCGGGGAGCTGTTTTTT.

The rearrangement uses TRBV7-9 and TRBJ1-1; D gene uncertain. Per germline, CDR1 SEHNR and CDR2 FQNEAQ (reference sequence). The CDR3 totals 13 residues. V was clipped by 4 bases and J by 4 bases, with 10 bases between them. As DNA, the CDR3 is TGTGCCAGCAGCTACCCCTCTATCACTGAAGCTTTCTTT. Its translation is CASSYPSITEAFF.